Listed below are T cell receptor beta chains from one sample, sequenced in a study of shared clonotypes between healthy human individuals. Libraries were prepared by immunoSEQ multiplex PCR; TCRdb keeps only in-frame clonotypes and omits some of them. The profile shows some 2,500,000 clones, 80% to 95% of them singletons. The specimen sequenced was naive CD4+ T cells from PBMCs. All receptors come from a man aged 18-30 years in good health. Some clones in this sample may be carry-over from other donors' samples. Each CDR3 is given with its conserved first and last residue. The D gene is left open where the match is weak. A row's size may be missing; if present it is once, few, many or a size class.

>once|TRBJ2-3|TRBV25-1|NA
TGTGCCAGCAGTGAATATGGCGGGACGAACACAGATACGCAGTATTTT
CASSEYGGTNTDTQYF
>once|TRBJ2-7|TRBV30|NA
TGTGCCTTGAACTTGAGAAGCTCCTACGAGCAGTACTTC
CALNLRSSYEQYF
>NA|TRBJ2-7|TRBV2|NA
TGTGCCAGCAGTGATTGGGTCTCCTACGAGCAGTACTTC
CASSDWVSYEQYF
>NA|TRBJ2-4|TRBV10-2|TRBD1
TGCGCCAGCACCCTTGGACAGGGGGCGGCCAAAAACATTCAGTACTTC
CASTLGQGAAKNIQYF
>NA|TRBJ2-7|TRBV15|TRBD1
TGTGCCACCAGCAGAGCAGGTGACAGGGCTTACGAGCAGTACTTC
CATSRAGDRAYEQYF
>NA|TRBJ1-2|TRBV5-1|NA
TGCGCCAGCTCGACGGTGGGTGGCTACACCTTC
CASSTVGGYTF
>few|TRBJ1-1|TRBV6-9|NA
TGTGCCAGCAACGGATGGGTGAACACTGAAGCTTTCTTT
CASNGWVNTEAFF
>NA|TRBJ2-1|TRBV28|TRBD2
TGTGCCAGCAGTAATCGGGAGGGCCATGTAAATGAGCAGTTCTTC
CASSNREGHVNEQFF
>once|TRBJ2-1|TRBV2|NA
TGTGCCAGCAGACCGGAGTACGAGCAGTTCTTC
CASRPEYEQFF
>NA|TRBJ1-2|TRBV7-8|NA
TGTGCCAGCAGCTCCAGGGACAACTATGGCTACACCTTC
CASSSRDNYGYTF
>once|TRBJ2-1|TRBV5-1|TRBD2
TGCGCCAGCAGTGTAGGAGCGGGACCCAATGAGCAGTTCTTC
CASSVGAGPNEQFF
>NA|TRBJ2-5|TRBV5-1|NA
TGCGCCAGCAGCTTGCTTTTGGGCGGGATACAAGAGACCCAGTACTTC
CASSLLLGGIQETQYF
>NA|TRBJ2-1|TRBV6-5|NA
TGTGCCAGCAAAGGACAGGGAGGGGTCAATGAGCAGTTCTTC
CASKGQGGVNEQFF
>NA|TRBJ2-5|TRBV5-4|TRBD1
TGTGCCAGCAGCTTGGGACAGGGAAGCGGAGAGACCCAGTACTTC
CASSLGQGSGETQYF
>NA|TRBJ2-3|TRBV29-1|TRBD1
TGCAGCTCCCACAGGGGGTCGAGCACAGATACGCAGTATTTT
CSSHRGSSTDTQYF
>NA|TRBJ2-7|TRBV11-1|TRBD2
TGTGCCAGCAGGGCCCGGCCGGGACTAGCGGGATTCTACGAGCAGTACTTC
CASRARPGLAGFYEQYF
>NA|TRBJ2-2|TRBV30|TRBD2
TGTGCCTGGAGAGATCTTAGCGGGAGGGGGTCCGGGGAGCTGTTTTTT
CAWRDLSGRGSGELFF
>NA|TRBJ2-5|TRBV7-2|NA
TGTGCCAGCAGCGTCTCGGGTGAGACCCAGTACTTC
CASSVSGETQYF
>few|TRBJ1-5|TRBV10-3|NA
TGTGCCATCAGTGGGAACGGATATAGCAATCAGCCCCAGCATTTT
CAISGNGYSNQPQHF
>few|TRBJ1-4|TRBV7-6|NA
TGTGCCAGCAGCTTAGGGGGCTCCCCGGATCCCGGAAAACTGTTTTTT
CASSLGGSPDPGKLFF
>NA|TRBJ1-4|TRBV5-1|NA
TGCGCCAGCAGCTTAGGGGCGGTTTCTAATGAAAAACTGTTTTTT
CASSLGAVSNEKLFF
>NA|TRBJ1-3|TRBV10-3|TRBD1
TGTGCCATCAGTGAGCCAAGCAGGGGGGGAACTGGAAACACCATATATTTT
CAISEPSRGGTGNTIYF
>NA|TRBJ1-2|TRBV6-1|NA
TGTGCCAGCAGTGAAGCCCGCGCAGGGAAGGATGGCTACACCTTC
CASSEARAGKDGYTF
>NA|TRBJ2-7|TRBV5-6|NA
TGTGCCAGCAGCTTCGCACCGAGCTCCTACGAGCAGTACTTC
CASSFAPSSYEQYF
>NA|TRBJ1-4|TRBV19|NA
TGTGCCAGTAGGATGGGGGCTCGAGCTAATGAAAAACTGTTTTTT
CASRMGARANEKLFF
>NA|TRBJ2-1|TRBV5-1|NA
TGCGCCAGCAGCTTGGTGGCGGGTGCATACAATGAGCAGTTCTTC
CASSLVAGAYNEQFF
>NA|TRBJ1-4|TRBV19|TRBD1
TGTGCCAGTAGCGGACAGGCGCGTGCAACTAATGAAAAACTGTTTTTT
CASSGQARATNEKLFF
>NA|TRBJ2-5|TRBV18|TRBD2
TGTGCCAGCTCACCAGCTAGCGGACAAGAGACCCAGTACTTC
CASSPASGQETQYF
>NA|TRBJ1-1|TRBV28|NA
TGTGCCAGCGAAGACCGAGACAGTGAAGCTTTCTTT
CASEDRDSEAFF
>NA|TRBJ2-7|TRBV6-1|NA
TGTGCCAGCAGCTCTCAGGGTACCCAGTACTTC
CASSSQGTQYF
>NA|TRBJ2-1|TRBV11-2|TRBD2
TGTGCCAGCAGCCTAAGGACTAGCGGGGGATACAATGAGCAGTTCTTC
CASSLRTSGGYNEQFF
>NA|TRBJ2-3|TRBV9|NA
TGTGCCAGCAGCGCCACTACGGAGGATACGCAGTATTTT
CASSATTEDTQYF
>NA|TRBJ2-3|TRBV15|TRBD2
TGTGCCACCAGCGGTTGGCGGGAGTTCTCAGATACGCAGTATTTT
CATSGWREFSDTQYF
>NA|TRBJ1-2|TRBV5-8|TRBD1
TGTGCCAGCAGCTTGTTTAAGGGGGCCGCGGTGGACTATGGCTACACCTTC
CASSLFKGAAVDYGYTF
>NA|TRBJ2-1|TRBV9|NA
TGTGCCAGCAGCGTAGGGGTCTCGGAGCGCCCGTACAATGAGCAGTTCTTC
CASSVGVSERPYNEQFF
>NA|TRBJ2-2|TRBV13|NA
TGTGCCAGCAGCCCAAGACTACCCCCCACCGGGGAGCTGTTTTTT
CASSPRLPPTGELFF
>NA|TRBJ1-1|TRBV7-9|TRBD1
TGTGCCAGCAGCCCAGACAGGGATGAAGCTTTCTTT
CASSPDRDEAFF
>few|TRBJ2-3|TRBV7-9|NA
TGTGCCAGCAGCCTCGTGGGTCCAGATACGCAGTATTTT
CASSLVGPDTQYF
>NA|TRBJ1-2|TRBV7-9|NA
TGTGCCAGCAGCTTTGGACATCCAGCTAACTATGGCTACACCTTC
CASSFGHPANYGYTF
>NA|TRBJ2-1|TRBV28|TRBD2
TGTGCCAGCAGTTTACAGGGACTAGGAGGCAATGAGCAGTTCTTC
CASSLQGLGGNEQFF
>once|TRBJ2-1|TRBV5-1|NA
TGCGCCAGCAGCTTGTCAGGGGAGCTGGACAATGAGCAGTTCTTC
CASSLSGELDNEQFF
>NA|TRBJ1-2|TRBV19|NA
TGTGCCAGTAGTAGACGGGACATCAGCTATGGCTACACCTTC
CASSRRDISYGYTF
>NA|TRBJ1-5|TRBV28|NA
TGTGCCAGCAGTTTAAAGGCCTGGACCCCTCAGCCCCAGCATTTT
CASSLKAWTPQPQHF
>NA|TRBJ1-2|TRBV19|TRBD1
TGTGCCAGTACCGAGGGACAGGGGGCTAGTGGCTACACCTTC
CASTEGQGASGYTF
>NA|TRBJ1-2|TRBV5-1|TRBD1
TGCGCCAGCAGCTCTGAGGGACAGGGAGCTTCTAACTATGGCTACACCTTC
CASSSEGQGASNYGYTF
>NA|TRBJ2-4|TRBV9|NA
TGTGCCAGCAGCCCACAGTTAGGAGGGGCCAAAAACATTCAGTACTTC
CASSPQLGGAKNIQYF
>few|TRBJ1-5|TRBV28|NA
TGTGCCAGCAGTTTATTGCAACAGCCCCAGCATTTT
CASSLLQQPQHF
>NA|TRBJ2-5|TRBV4-2|TRBD2
TGTGCCAGCAGCGACCCAGCGGGAGAGGGACAAGAGACCCAGTACTTC
CASSDPAGEGQETQYF